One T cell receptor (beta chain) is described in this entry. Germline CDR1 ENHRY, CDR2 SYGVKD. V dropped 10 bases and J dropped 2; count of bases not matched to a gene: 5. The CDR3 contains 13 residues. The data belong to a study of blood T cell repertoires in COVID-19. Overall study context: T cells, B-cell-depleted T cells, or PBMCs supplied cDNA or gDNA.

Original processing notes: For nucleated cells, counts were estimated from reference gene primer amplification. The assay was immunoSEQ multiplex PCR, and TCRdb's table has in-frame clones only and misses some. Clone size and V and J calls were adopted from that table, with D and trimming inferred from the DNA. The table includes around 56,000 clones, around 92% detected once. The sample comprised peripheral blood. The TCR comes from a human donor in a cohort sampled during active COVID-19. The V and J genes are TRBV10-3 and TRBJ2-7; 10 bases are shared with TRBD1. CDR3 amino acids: CATTGTGAYEQYF. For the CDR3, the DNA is TGTGCCACCACCGGGACAGGGGCCTACGAGCAGTACTTC.